This TCR beta chain was obtained from a study of blood T cell repertoires in COVID-19 (dated by TCRdb to between 2020 and 2021). Looking at the study overall: The collaborator samples originated in the United States, Italy and Spain and spanned the acute and convalescent phases of COVID-19. The material from the prospective study consisted of cDNA or gDNA derived from T cells, B-cell-depleted T cells, or PBMCs. The dataset comprised deeply sampled blood TCRbeta repertoires from subjects exposed to, actively infected with, or recovered from COVID-19. The repertoires were released in a freely available public database meant as a resource for research on the immune response to SARS-CoV-2. Samples came from the ongoing ImmuneRACE study (first 160 participants) plus 1,254 subjects from 6 global collaborators. The sample metadata nearly always contained a de-identified subject ID, COVID-19 status, age in years and sex. Where available, HLA class I and class II types were taken from metadata supplied by the sample provider and were not determined by assay-based typing. The paper as a whole reports these results and caveats: The quantity of clinical and demographic metadata differed by source and by participant and was supplied without curation.

This clone was seen only a few times. It has no known antigen specificity. It has no much larger one-base neighbor in the sample; base qualities were not kept. Another Seattle source contributed samples from volunteer blood donors who had recovered from COVID-19. Each collaborating institution followed its own protocols to collect whole blood in K2EDTA tubes. For TCRbeta analysis, collaborators shipped samples in one of three forms: frozen whole blood, isolated PBMCs, or DNA extracted from either of those sample types. The CDR3 runs 13 residues from the cysteine to the phenylalanine. Solely the CDR3 DNA is kept, with 39 bases framed from the first base. For CDR1 and CDR2, the germline V gene (reference sequence) lists LNHDA and SQIVND. V was cut back by 5 bases and J by 8 bases, leaving a gap of 13 bases between them. The immunoSEQ Assay, a bias-controlled multiplex PCR, was used to amplify TCRbeta CDR3 regions from genomic DNA. The study's processing was this. The number of nucleated cells in each sample was estimated from the amplification of reference gene primers within the assay. Sequence reads were collapsed and filtered to measure the absolute abundance of every unique TCRbeta CDR3 rearrangement. For each sample, productive Simpson clonality was calculated by taking the square root of Simpson's diversity index across productive rearrangements. Held by TCRdb, this immuneACCESS table contains in-frame sequences only and omits some clones. Under half of the omission traces to an unresolved V gene where checked; the cause of the rest is unknown. That table supplies the V and J calls and clone size; D and trimming were determined from the DNA. The table for this sample lists approximately 250,000 clones; roughly 88% of them were counted only once. 1.4% of the sample goes to the ten largest clones.

The origin of this receptor is a middle-aged woman who had recovered from COVID-19. This sequence uses TRBV19 and TRBJ1-5, with no confidently assigned D gene. Material: peripheral blood. In nucleotides, the sequence is TGTGCCAGTAGTCGGGTCCTACGTGAGCCCCAGCATTTT. It encodes CASSRVLREPQHF.